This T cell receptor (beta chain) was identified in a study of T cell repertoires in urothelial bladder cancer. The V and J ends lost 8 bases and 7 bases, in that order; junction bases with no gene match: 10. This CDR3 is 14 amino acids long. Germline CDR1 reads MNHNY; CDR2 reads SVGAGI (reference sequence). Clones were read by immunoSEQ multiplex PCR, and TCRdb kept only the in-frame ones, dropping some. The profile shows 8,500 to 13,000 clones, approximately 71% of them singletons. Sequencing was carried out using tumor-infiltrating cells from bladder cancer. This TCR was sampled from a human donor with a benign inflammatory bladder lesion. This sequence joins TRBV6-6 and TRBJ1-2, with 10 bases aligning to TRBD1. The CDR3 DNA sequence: TGTGCCAGCGACCGACAGGGGGCGTCTGGTGGCTACACCTTC. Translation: CASDRQGASGGYTF.